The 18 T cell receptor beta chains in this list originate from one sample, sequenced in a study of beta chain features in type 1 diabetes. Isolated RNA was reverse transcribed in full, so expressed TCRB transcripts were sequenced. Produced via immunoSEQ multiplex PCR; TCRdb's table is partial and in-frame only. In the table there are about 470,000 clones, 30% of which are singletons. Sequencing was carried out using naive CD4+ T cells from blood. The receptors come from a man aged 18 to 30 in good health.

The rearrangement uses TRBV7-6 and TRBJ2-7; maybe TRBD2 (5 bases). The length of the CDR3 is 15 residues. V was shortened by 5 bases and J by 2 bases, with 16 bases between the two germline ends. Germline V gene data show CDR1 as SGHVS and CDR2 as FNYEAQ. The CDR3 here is CASSPRPLSAYEQYF. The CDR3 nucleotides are TGTGCCAGCAGCCCCCGACCCCTTAGCGCCTACGAGCAGTACTTC.

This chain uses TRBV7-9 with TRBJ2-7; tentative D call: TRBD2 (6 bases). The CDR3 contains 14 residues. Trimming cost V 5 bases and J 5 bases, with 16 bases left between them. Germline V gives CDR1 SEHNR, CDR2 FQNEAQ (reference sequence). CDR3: CASSRGRGNDEQYF. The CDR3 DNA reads TGTGCCAGCAGCCGAGGCCGGGGGAACGACGAGCAGTACTTC.

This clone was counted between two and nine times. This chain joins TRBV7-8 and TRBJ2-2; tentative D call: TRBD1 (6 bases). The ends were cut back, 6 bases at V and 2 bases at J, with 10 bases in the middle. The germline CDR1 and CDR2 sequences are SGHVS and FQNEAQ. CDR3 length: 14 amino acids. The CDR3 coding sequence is TGTGCCAGCAGGGACAGACTAAACACCGGGGAGCTGTTTTTT. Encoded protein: CASRDRLNTGELFF.

The chain's CDR3 is CASSPRPGTMRSSTGELFF. CDR3 coding DNA: TGCGCCAGCAGCCCAAGACCCGGGACGATGAGGTCGAGCACCGGGGAGCTGTTTTTT. V and J are TRBV4-3 and TRBJ2-2, with D possibly being TRBD1 or TRBD2 (5 bases each). CDR1 and CDR2 (germline): LGHNA, YSLEER. This CDR3 is built from 19 residues. V was cut by 4 bases and J by 4 bases, with 25 bases left in between.

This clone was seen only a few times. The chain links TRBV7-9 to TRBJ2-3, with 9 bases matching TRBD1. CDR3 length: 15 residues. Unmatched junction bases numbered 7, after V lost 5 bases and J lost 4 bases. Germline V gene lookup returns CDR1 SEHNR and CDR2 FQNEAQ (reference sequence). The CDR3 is CASSQGTGSPDTQYF. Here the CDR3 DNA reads TGTGCCAGCAGCCAGGGGACAGGGAGCCCAGATACGCAGTATTTT.

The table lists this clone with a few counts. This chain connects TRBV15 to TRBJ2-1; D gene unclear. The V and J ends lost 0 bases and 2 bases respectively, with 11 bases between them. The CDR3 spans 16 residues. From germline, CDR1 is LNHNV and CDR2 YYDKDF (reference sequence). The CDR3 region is CATSRERPRAYNEQFF. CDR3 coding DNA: TGTGCCACCAGCAGAGAGCGGCCTAGGGCCTACAATGAGCAGTTCTTC.

Here the CDR3 reads CASSLQGLSYEQYF. The DNA for the CDR3 is TGTGCCAGCAGCTTACAAGGTCTATCCTACGAGCAGTACTTC. This chain connects TRBV7-8 to TRBJ2-7; D is ambiguous. From germline, CDR1 is SGHVS and CDR2 FQNEAQ. Trimming shortened V by 2 bases and J by 1 base, and 9 bases separated the two germline ends. The CDR3 is 14 amino acids.

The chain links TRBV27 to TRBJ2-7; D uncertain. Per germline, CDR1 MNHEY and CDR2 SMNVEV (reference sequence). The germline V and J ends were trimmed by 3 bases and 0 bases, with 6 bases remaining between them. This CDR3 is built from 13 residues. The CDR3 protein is CASSFDGSYEQYF. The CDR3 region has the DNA TGTGCCAGCAGTTTCGACGGCTCCTACGAGCAGTACTTC.

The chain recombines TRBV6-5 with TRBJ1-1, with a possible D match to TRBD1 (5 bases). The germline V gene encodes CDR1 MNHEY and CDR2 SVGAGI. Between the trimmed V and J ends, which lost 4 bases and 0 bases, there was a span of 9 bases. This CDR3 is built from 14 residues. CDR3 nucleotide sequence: TGTGCCAGCAGTTTCAGGGAAATGAACACTGAAGCTTTCTTT. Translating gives CASSFREMNTEAFF.

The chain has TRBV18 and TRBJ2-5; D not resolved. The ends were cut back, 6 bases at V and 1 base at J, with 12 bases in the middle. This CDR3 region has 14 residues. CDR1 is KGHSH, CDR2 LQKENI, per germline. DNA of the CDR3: TGTGCCAGCTCGCCCCGGGCCCCCCAAGAGACCCAGTACTTC. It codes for CASSPRAPQETQYF.

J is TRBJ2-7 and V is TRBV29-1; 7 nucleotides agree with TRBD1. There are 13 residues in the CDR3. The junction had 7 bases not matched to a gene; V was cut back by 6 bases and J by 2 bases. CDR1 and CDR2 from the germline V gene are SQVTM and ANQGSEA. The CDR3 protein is CSVPGTETYEQYF. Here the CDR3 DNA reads TGCAGCGTACCCGGGACAGAAACCTACGAGCAGTACTTC.

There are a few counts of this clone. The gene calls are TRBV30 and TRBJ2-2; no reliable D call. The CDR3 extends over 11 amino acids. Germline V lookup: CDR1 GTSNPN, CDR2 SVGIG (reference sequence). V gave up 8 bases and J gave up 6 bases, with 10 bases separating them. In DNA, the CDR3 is TGTGCCCGTCGGACCGCCGGGGAGCTGTTTTTT. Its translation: CARRTAGELFF.

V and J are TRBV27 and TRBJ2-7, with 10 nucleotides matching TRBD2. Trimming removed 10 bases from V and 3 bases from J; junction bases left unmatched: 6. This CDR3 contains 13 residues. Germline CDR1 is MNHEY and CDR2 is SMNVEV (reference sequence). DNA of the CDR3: TGTGCCACCCGGTCTAGCGGGAGCTACGAGCAGTACTTC. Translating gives CATRSSGSYEQYF.

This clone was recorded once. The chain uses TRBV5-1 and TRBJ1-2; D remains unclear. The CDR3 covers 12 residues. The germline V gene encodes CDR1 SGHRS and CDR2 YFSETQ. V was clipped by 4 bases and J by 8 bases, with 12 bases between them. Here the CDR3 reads CASSREQEGYTF. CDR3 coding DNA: TGCGCCAGCAGCCGGGAGCAAGAAGGCTACACCTTC.

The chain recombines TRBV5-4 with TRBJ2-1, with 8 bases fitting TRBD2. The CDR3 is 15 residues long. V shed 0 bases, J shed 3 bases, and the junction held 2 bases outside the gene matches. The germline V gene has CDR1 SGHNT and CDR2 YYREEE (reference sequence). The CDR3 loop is CASSLGLANYNEQFF. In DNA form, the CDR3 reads TGTGCCAGCAGCTTGGGACTAGCGAACTACAATGAGCAGTTCTTC.

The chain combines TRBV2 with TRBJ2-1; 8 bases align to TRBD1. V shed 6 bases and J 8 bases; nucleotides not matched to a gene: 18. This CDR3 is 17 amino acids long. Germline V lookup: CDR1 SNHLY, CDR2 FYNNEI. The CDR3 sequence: CASRGNRGTGYRDEQFF. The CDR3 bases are TGTGCCAGCAGAGGAAACCGGGGGACAGGATATAGGGATGAGCAGTTCTTC.

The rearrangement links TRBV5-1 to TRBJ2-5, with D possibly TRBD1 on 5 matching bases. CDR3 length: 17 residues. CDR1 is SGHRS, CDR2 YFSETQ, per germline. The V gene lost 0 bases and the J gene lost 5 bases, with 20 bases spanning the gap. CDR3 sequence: CASSLVNGQGRMETQYF. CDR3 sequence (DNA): TGCGCCAGCAGCTTGGTAAATGGGCAGGGTAGGATGGAGACCCAGTACTTC.

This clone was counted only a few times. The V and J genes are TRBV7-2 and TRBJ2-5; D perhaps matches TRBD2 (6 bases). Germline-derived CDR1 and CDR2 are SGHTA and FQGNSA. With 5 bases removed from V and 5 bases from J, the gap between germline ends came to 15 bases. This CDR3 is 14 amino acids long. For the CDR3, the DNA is TGTGCCAGCAGCGTTGGAGGGCCCTCTGAGACCCAGTACTTC. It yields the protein CASSVGGPSETQYF.